These 23 T cell receptor beta chains were all obtained from the same sample, sequenced in a study of cytomegalovirus exposure and HLA in healthy donors. PCR involved 60 Vbeta and 13 Jbeta primers. Sequenced by immunoSEQ multiplex PCR; TCRdb stores in-frame clones only, minus some. In the table there are roughly 180,000 clones, 75% to 85% of which are singletons. Sequencing was done on a sample of PBMCs. These receptors were obtained from a woman aged 30 to 39 in good health and CMV-seropositive.

The V call is TRBV28, the J call TRBJ1-2; D remains unclear. There are 13 residues in the CDR3. Germline V gives CDR1 MDHEN, CDR2 SYDVKM. V shed 7 bases and J shed 1 base, with 10 bases lying between them. CDR3 residues: CASTERSNYGYTF. In DNA form, the CDR3 reads TGTGCCAGCACGGAGCGCAGTAACTATGGCTACACCTTC.

Only one count was recorded for this clone. The J gene is TRBJ1-1, the V gene TRBV7-2; D is unclear. This CDR3 contains 14 residues. Germline CDR1 reads SGHTA; CDR2 reads FQGNSA. The V and J ends lost 5 bases and 2 bases respectively, with 12 bases between them. The CDR3 sequence: CASSLTGSNTEAFF. For the CDR3, the DNA is TGTGCCAGCAGCCTTACCGGTTCTAACACTGAAGCTTTCTTT. Full variable domain (remainder filled in from reference TRBV7-2 and TRBJ1-1): GAGVSQSPSNKVTEKGKDVELRCDPISGHTALYWYRQSLGQGLEFLIYFQGNSAPDKSGLPSDRFSAERTGGSVSTLTIQRTQQEDSAVYLCASSLTGSNTEAFFGQGTRLTVV.

J is TRBJ2-2 and V is TRBV11-2, with TRBD1 matching over 7 bases. Germline loops: CDR1 SGHAT, CDR2 FQNNGV. The junction had 7 bases not matched to a gene; V was cut back by 6 bases and J by 6 bases. CDR3 size: 14 residues. The DNA for the CDR3 is TGTGCCAGCAGTTTCGACAGGGCGTCCGGGGAGCTGTTTTTT. Amino acid sequence: CASSFDRASGELFF.

The chain employs TRBV6-5 and TRBJ1-2; 9 bases are shared with TRBD1. Germline CDR1 is MNHEY and CDR2 is SVGAGI. The CDR3 is 15 residues long. Trimming at V came to 6 bases and at J to 3 bases, leaving 8 bases not matched to a gene. The CDR3 loop reads CASSLRDREDYGYTF. The CDR3 region has the DNA TGTGCCAGCAGCCTCCGGGACAGGGAGGACTATGGCTACACCTTC.

V and J are TRBV10-2 and TRBJ2-5; tentatively, D is TRBD1 (5 bases). V shed 6 bases and J shed 4 bases, with 15 bases lying between them. Per germline, CDR1 WSHSY and CDR2 SAAADI. The CDR3 loop spans 14 amino acids. Written as DNA, the CDR3 is TGCGCCAGCAGGGCAGGGTGGACGTTAGAGACCCAGTACTTC. Its protein is CASRAGWTLETQYF.

This clone was observed a handful of times. The V call is TRBV10-1, the J call TRBJ2-3, with a possible D match to TRBD1 (5 bases). The length of the CDR3 is 14 residues. Trimming stripped 0 bases from V and 3 bases from J, with 7 bases between. Germline lookup yields CDR1 WNHNN and CDR2 SYGVQD (reference sequence). The chain's CDR3 is CASSESRGTDTQYF. CDR3 nucleotides: TGCGCCAGCAGTGAGTCAAGGGGAACAGATACGCAGTATTTT.

J is TRBJ2-2 and V is TRBV6-1, with 9 positions matching TRBD1. Looked up from germline, CDR1 is MNHNS and CDR2 is SASEGT. With V trimmed by 6 bases and J by 4 bases, 6 bases remained unmatched. CDR3 length: 15 amino acids. The DNA for the CDR3 is TGTGCCAGCAGCCGGACAGGGGTACCCACCGGGGAGCTGTTTTTT. As protein: CASSRTGVPTGELFF.

This clone was picked up a small number of times. The chain links TRBV9 to TRBJ2-5; 8 bases are a match to TRBD2. The CDR3 sequence is 14 residues long. V lost 4 bases to trimming and J lost 5 bases; unmatched junction nucleotides: 7. Germline CDR1 is SGDLS and CDR2 is YYNGEE. The CDR3 loop reads CASSLRASGETQYF. As DNA, the CDR3 is TGTGCCAGCAGCTTACGGGCTAGCGGGGAGACCCAGTACTTC.

V is TRBV6-5 and J is TRBJ2-5, with 7 bases fitting TRBD2. With the DNA end fitting TRBJ2-7 better, the J assignment may be wrong. The germline V gene has CDR1 MNHEY and CDR2 SVGAGI. The CDR3 consists of 13 residues. The CDR3 DNA reads as TGTGCCAGCGTATCGTCGGGGGGAGACGAGCAGTACTTC. Its protein product is CASVSSGGDEQYF.

This clone has more than one count but fewer than ten. The chain joins TRBV7-6 to TRBJ2-1; TRBD1 matches at 8 bases. Germline V lookup: CDR1 SGHVS, CDR2 FNYEAQ. V was pared by 5 bases and J by 7 bases, with 7 bases of the junction left unmatched. CDR3 size: 14 residues. For the CDR3, the DNA is TGTGCCAGCAGCACAGGGGGGCCCAGGAATGAGCAGTTCTTC. Amino acids: CASSTGGPRNEQFF.

The chain employs TRBV7-9 and TRBJ1-5; D might be TRBD1 (5 bases). CDR1 SEHNR and CDR2 FQNEAQ come from the germline V gene (reference sequence). The V end lost 5 bases, the J end lost 4 bases, and 9 bases lay between the germline ends. CDR3 length: 13 residues. CDR3 DNA: TGTGCCAGCAGCGGGGGGGGGAATCAGCCCCAGCATTTT. This encodes CASSGGGNQPQHF.

The chain recombines TRBV7-8 with TRBJ1-5; weak D call: TRBD1 (5 bases). Germline lookup yields CDR1 SGHVS and CDR2 FQNEAQ. The V and J ends lost 5 bases and 3 bases respectively, with 11 bases between them. The CDR3 spans 14 residues. The CDR3 bases are TGTGCCAGCAGCCCTCGACAGACCAATCAGCCCCAGCATTTT. Translated: CASSPRQTNQPQHF.

The CDR3 spells CASSLMGGNYGYTF. The CDR3 DNA follows: TGCGCCAGCAGCTTGATGGGGGGGAACTATGGCTACACCTTC. The chain combines TRBV5-1 with TRBJ1-2; tentative D call: TRBD1 (5 bases). CDR3 length: 14 amino acids. Germline V gene data show CDR1 as SGHRS and CDR2 as YFSETQ. The V and J ends lost 1 base and 2 bases respectively, with 9 bases between them.

The table lists this clone with a few counts. The V gene is TRBV4-1, the J gene TRBJ2-7; TRBD1 matches at 8 bases. Germline-derived CDR1 and CDR2 are MGHRA and YSYEKL. V lost 3 bases and J lost 6; bases outside the gene matches: 7. The CDR3 is made up of 14 amino acids. The CDR3, as DNA: TGCGCCAGCAGCCATTCGACAGGGGAGGTCGAGCAGTACTTC. Translating gives CASSHSTGEVEQYF.

The V and J genes are TRBV2 and TRBJ1-2; TRBD1 is a possible D gene (5 bases). V was clipped by 7 bases and J by 8 bases, with 14 bases between them. CDR3 size: 12 residues. CDR1 SNHLY and CDR2 FYNNEI come from the germline V gene. CDR3 bases: TGTGCCAGCACGGCCAGGGCGTCCGGCTACACCTTC. Amino acid sequence: CASTARASGYTF.

The rearrangement links TRBV5-1 to TRBJ1-1; possibly TRBD1 for D (5 bases). The CDR3 totals 14 residues. With 2 bases removed from V and 5 bases from J, the gap between germline ends came to 13 bases. Germline V gene lookup returns CDR1 SGHRS and CDR2 YFSETQ. CDR3 in amino acids: CASSFYGGGTEAFF. The CDR3 coding sequence is TGCGCCAGCAGCTTTTATGGGGGGGGAACTGAAGCTTTCTTT.

This chain joins TRBV30 and TRBJ1-4; TRBD1 agrees at 8 bases. The CDR3 is 13 amino acids. The V and J ends lost 7 bases and 7 bases, in that order; junction bases with no gene match: 8. In germline, CDR1 is GTSNPN, CDR2 SVGIG (reference sequence). The CDR3 is CALKDRGPEKLFF. The CDR3 DNA follows: TGTGCCTTAAAAGACAGGGGTCCTGAAAAACTGTTTTTT. Full variable domain (remainder filled in from reference TRBV30 and TRBJ1-4): SQTIHQWPATLVQPVGSPLSLECTVEGTSNPNLYWYRQAAGRGLQLLFYSVGIGQISSEVPQNLSASRPQDRQFILSSKKLLLSDSGFYLCALKDRGPEKLFFGSGTQLSVL.

This clone occurred a few times. V is TRBV2 and J is TRBJ2-2; TRBD1 matches 11 bases. CDR3 length: 15 amino acids. The germline CDR1 and CDR2 sequences are SNHLY and FYNNEI. Trimming at V came to 6 bases and at J to 0 bases, leaving 0 bases not matched to a gene. CDR3 loop: CASRGQGANTGELFF. The CDR3, as DNA: TGTGCCAGCAGGGGACAGGGGGCGAACACCGGGGAGCTGTTTTTT. Filled out from reference TRBV2 and TRBJ2-2, the complete variable domain reads EPEVTQTPSHQVTQMGQEVILRCVPISNHLYFYWYRQILGQKVEFLVSFYNNEISEKSEIFDDQFSVERPDGSNFTLKIRSTKLEDSAMYFCASRGQGANTGELFFGEGSRLTVL.

The chain links TRBV4-1 to TRBJ2-3; TRBD2 aligns across 8 bases. CDR1 and CDR2 (germline): MGHRA, YSYEKL. Trimming took 0 bases from V and 0 from J; bases not matched to a gene: 14. The CDR3 spans 20 residues. CDR3 nucleotides: TGCGCCAGCAGCCAAGATGTCCCGGGGGGGGGCCCCCTAAGCACAGATACGCAGTATTTT. Translated, it gives CASSQDVPGGGPLSTDTQYF.

V gene TRBV9 combines with J gene TRBJ1-2, with a possible D match to TRBD1 (5 bases). Per the germline V gene, CDR1 is SGDLS and CDR2 is YYNGEE. CDR3 length equals 18 residues. Trimming left V 4 bases short and J 2 bases short, with 24 bases between. The CDR3 is CASSLLRDGPPMNYGYTF. DNA of the CDR3: TGTGCCAGCAGCCTGCTGCGGGACGGGCCCCCGATGAACTATGGCTACACCTTC.

This clone was observed once. J is TRBJ1-3 and V is TRBV2; the D gene is possibly TRBD1 (6 bases). The V and J ends lost 6 bases and 4 bases respectively, with 13 bases between them. The CDR3 runs 14 residues. From germline, CDR1 is SNHLY and CDR2 FYNNEI. The CDR3 is CASSPRGIGNTIYF. The CDR3 bases are TGTGCCAGCAGCCCTAGGGGGATCGGAAACACCATATATTTT.

This clone was seen only a few times. This chain links TRBV6-5 with TRBJ1-1; 8 nucleotides line up with TRBD1. The CDR3 length is 14 residues. The ends lost 5 bases at V and 5 bases at J; junction bases unmatched: 7. Germline V CDR1 and CDR2: MNHEY, SVGAGI. CDR3 protein: CASSANRGRTEAFF. As DNA, the CDR3 is TGTGCCAGCAGTGCAAACAGGGGGAGAACTGAAGCTTTCTTT.

This chain uses TRBV4-2 with TRBJ2-5; D might be TRBD1 (6 bases). The J call is uncertain, as TRBJ2-7 better fits the DNA end. The CDR3 has 15 residues. Germline assignment: CDR1 LGHNA and CDR2 YNFKEQ. CDR3 nucleotides: TGTGCCAGCAGCCAAGGGACAGTGAGCTCCTACGAGCAGTACTTC. Translating gives CASSQGTVSSYEQYF.